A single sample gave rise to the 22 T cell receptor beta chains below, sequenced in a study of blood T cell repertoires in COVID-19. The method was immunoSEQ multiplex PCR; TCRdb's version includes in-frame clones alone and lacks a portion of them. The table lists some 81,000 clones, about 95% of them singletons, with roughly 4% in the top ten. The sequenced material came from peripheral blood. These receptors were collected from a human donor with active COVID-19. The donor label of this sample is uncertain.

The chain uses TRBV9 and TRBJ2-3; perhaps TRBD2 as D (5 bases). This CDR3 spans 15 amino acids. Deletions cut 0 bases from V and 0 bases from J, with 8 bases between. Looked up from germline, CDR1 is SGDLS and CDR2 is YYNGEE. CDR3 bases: TGTGCCAGCAGCGTAGGACTAATTAGCACAGATACGCAGTATTTT. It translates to CASSVGLISTDTQYF.

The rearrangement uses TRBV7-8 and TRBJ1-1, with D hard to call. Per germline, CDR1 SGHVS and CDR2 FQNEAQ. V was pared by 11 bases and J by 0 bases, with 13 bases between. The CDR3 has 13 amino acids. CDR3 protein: CACQALLNTEAFF. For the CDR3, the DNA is TGTGCCTGTCAAGCACTTTTGAACACTGAAGCTTTCTTT.

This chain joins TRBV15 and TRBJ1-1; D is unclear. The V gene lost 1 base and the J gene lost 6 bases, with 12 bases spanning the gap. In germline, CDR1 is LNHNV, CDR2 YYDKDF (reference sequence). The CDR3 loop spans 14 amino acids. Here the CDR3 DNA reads TGTGCCACCAGCAGAGGGGCGCCCGAACCTGAAGCTTTCTTT. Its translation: CATSRGAPEPEAFF.

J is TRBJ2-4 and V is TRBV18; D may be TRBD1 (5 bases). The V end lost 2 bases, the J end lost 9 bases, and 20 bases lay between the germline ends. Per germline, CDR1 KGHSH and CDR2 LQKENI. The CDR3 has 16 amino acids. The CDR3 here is CASSPTTQAGHGIQYF. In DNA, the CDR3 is TGTGCCAGCTCACCAACCACTCAGGCAGGGCATGGCATTCAGTACTTC.

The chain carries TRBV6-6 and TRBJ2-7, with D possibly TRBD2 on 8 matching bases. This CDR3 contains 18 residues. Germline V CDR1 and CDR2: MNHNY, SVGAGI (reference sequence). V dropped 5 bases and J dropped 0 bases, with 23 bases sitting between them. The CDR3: CASSLRGGQRLSSYEQYF. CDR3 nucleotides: TGTGCCAGCAGTCTCCGGGGGGGACAGAGACTTAGCTCCTACGAGCAGTACTTC.

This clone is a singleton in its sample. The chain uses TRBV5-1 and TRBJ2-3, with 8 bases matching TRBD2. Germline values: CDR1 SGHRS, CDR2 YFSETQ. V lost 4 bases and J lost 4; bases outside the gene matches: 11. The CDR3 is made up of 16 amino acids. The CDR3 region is CASSAGLARVADTQYF. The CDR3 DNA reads TGCGCCAGCAGCGCCGGACTAGCTCGGGTCGCAGATACGCAGTATTTT. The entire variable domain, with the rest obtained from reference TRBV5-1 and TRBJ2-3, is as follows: KAGVTQTPRYLIKTRGQQVTLSCSPISGHRSVSWYQQTPGQGLQFLFEYFSETQRNKGNFPGRFSGRQFSNSRSEMNVSTLELGDSALYLCASSAGLARVADTQYFGPGTRLTVL.

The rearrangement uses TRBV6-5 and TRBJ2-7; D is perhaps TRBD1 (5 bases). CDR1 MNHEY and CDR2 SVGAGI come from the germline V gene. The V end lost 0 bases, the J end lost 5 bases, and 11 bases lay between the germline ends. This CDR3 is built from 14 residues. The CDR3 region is CASSYSWGKNEQYF. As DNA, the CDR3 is TGTGCCAGCAGTTACTCCTGGGGCAAGAACGAGCAGTACTTC.

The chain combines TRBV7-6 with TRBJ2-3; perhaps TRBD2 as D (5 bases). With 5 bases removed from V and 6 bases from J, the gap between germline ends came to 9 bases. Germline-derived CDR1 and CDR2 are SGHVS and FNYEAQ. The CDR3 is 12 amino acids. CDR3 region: CASSTTTDTQYF. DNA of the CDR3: TGTGCCAGCAGCACGACTACGGATACGCAGTATTTT.

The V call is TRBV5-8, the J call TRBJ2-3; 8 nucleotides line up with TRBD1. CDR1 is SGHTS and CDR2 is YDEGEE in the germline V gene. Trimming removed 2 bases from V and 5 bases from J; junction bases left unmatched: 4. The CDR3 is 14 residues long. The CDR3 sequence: CASSFGTGLDTQYF. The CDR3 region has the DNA TGTGCCAGCAGCTTCGGGACAGGTTTAGATACGCAGTATTTT.

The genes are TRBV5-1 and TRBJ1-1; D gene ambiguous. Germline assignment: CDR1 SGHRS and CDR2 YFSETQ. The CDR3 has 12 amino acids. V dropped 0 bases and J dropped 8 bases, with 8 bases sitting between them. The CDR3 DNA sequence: TGCGCCAGCAGCTTGGGGGCTACCGAAGCTTTCTTT. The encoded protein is CASSLGATEAFF.

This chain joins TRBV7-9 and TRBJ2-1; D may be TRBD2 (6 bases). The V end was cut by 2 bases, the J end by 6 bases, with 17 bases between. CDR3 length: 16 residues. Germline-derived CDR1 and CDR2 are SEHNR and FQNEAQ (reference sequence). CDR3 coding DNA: TGTGCCAGCAGCTTATCCATGGCTAGCGTAGTCAATGAGCAGTTCTTC. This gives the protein CASSLSMASVVNEQFF.

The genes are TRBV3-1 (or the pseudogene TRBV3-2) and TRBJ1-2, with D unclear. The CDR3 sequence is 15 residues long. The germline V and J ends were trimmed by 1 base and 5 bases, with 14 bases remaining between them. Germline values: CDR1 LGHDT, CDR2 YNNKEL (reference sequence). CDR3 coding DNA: TGTGCCAGCAGCCAAGCGGGTCCCAGCGGGTATGGCTACACCTTC. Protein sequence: CASSQAGPSGYGYTF.

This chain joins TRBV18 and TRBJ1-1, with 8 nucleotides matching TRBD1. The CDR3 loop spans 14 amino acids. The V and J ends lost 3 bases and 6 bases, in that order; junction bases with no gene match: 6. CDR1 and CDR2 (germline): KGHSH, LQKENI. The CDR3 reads CASSPDRGNAEAFF. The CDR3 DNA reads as TGTGCCAGCTCACCCGACAGGGGTAACGCTGAAGCTTTCTTT.

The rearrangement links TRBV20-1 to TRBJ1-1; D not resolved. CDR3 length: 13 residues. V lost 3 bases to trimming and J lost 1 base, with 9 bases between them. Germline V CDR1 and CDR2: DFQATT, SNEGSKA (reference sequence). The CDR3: CSASSNRNTEAFF. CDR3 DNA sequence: TGCAGTGCTAGTAGTAACAGGAACACTGAAGCTTTCTTT.

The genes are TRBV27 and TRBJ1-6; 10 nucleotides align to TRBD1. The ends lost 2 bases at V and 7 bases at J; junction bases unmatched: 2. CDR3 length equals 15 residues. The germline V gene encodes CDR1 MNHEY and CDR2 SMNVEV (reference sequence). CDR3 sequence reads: CASSLVGQGNSPLHF. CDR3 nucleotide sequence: TGTGCCAGCAGTTTAGTGGGACAGGGGAATTCACCCCTCCACTTT.

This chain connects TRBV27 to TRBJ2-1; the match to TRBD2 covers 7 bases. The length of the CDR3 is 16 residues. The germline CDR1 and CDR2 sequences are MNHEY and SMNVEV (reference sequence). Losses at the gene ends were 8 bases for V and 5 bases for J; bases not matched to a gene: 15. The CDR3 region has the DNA TGTGCCAGCGCTACCGAGAGCGGGGTTCGAAACAATGAGCAGTTCTTC. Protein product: CASATESGVRNNEQFF.

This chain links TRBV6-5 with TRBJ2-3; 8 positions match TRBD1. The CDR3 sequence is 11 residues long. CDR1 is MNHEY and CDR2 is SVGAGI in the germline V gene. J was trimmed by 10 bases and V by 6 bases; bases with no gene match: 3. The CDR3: CASRTDRAQYF. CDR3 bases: TGTGCCAGCAGGACGGACAGGGCGCAGTATTTT.

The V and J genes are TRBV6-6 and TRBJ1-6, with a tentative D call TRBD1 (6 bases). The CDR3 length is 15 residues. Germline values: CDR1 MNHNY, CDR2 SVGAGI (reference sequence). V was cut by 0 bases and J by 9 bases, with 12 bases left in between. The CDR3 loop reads CASSYSQGMVSPLHF. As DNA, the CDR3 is TGTGCCAGCAGTTACTCTCAGGGGATGGTTTCACCCCTCCACTTT.

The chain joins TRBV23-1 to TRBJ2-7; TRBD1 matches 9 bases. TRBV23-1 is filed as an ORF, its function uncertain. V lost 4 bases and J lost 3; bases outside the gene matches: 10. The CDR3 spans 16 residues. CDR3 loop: CASSRPGQGKGYEQYF. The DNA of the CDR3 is TGCGCCAGCAGTCGACCCGGACAGGGGAAGGGCTACGAGCAGTACTTC.

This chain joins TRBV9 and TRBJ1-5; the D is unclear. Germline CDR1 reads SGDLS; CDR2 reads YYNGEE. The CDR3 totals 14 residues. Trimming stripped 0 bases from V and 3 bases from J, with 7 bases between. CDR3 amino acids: CASSVDSSNQPQHF. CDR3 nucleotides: TGTGCCAGCAGCGTAGACAGCTCCAATCAGCCCCAGCATTTT.

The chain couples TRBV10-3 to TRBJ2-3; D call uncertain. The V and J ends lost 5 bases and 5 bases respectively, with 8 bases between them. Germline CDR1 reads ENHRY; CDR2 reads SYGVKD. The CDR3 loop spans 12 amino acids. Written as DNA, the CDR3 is TGTGCCATCAGTTTCGGAGAAGATACGCAGTATTTT. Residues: CAISFGEDTQYF.

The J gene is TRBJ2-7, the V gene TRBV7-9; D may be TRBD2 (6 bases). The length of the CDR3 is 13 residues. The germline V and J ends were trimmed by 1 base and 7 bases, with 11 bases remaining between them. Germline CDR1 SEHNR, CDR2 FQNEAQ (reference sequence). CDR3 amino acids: CASSLGGKREQYF. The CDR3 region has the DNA TGTGCCAGCAGCTTAGGCGGGAAAAGGGAGCAGTACTTC.